The clone carrying this T cell receptor beta chain has a count of ten or more. Its specificity is not known. The germline CDR1 and CDR2 sequences are DFQATT and SNEGSKA (reference sequence). This CDR3 is 15 amino acids long. V lost 0 bases and J 8 bases, leaving 16 bases between the germline ends. These data belong to a study of human T cells and chemical hapten exposure. Study background: The study sensitized with 2% DPC on an approximately 2 cm by approximately 2 cm patch of upper inner arm skin.

General study findings and limits: Compared to controls, expanded TCRs made significantly more large clusters of similar CDR3s.

Unique molecular identifiers were linked by the library to individual cDNA molecules. TCRdb recomputed calls from the RACE reads with MiXCR, one row per CDR3 protein. The sample records over 75,000 distinct CDR3 sequences, approximately 11% being singletons. The time point is: patch test 3, about 24 weeks after DPC sensitization. Specified treatment: therapeutic diphenylcyclopropenone sensitization with weekly scalp DPC. Blood draws came first, before each patch test. The sequences come from whole blood, collected in connection with sensitization to the hapten diphenylcyclopropenone (DPC). V and J are TRBV20-1 and TRBJ1-4; D is unresolved. The TCR comes from a woman between 25 and 40 years old with alopecia areata. Some clones in this sample may be carry-over from other donors' samples. The CDR3 here is CSAREPGKGGEKLFF. CDR3 nucleotides: TGCAGTGCTAGAGAACCCGGGAAGGGAGGGGAAAAACTGTTTTTT.